This T cell receptor (beta chain) was documented in a study of graft-versus-host responses after intestinal transplantation. Study background: Anti-thymocyte globulin served as induction for all recipients, who then took tacrolimus and steroids for 3 to 4 years. Whole-study results and caveats: Declines in HvG clones occurring early post-transplant were associated with peak circulating GvH clone levels. The marrow of recipients harbored GvH clones, and ileum or blood showed some of them first. Individuals who had graft-donor T cell macrochimerism had allografts that showed high graft-versus-host to host-versus-graft clonal ratios.

This clone came up a few times. Its target is unknown. Repertoires were generated with immunoSEQ multiplex PCR, while TCRdb's copy carries only in-frame clones and drops some. The sample lists around 40,000 clones, roughly 87% occurring once. CDR1 and CDR2 (germline): ENHRY, SYGVKD. CDR3 length equals 14 residues. With 4 bases clipped from V and 7 bases from J, the junction kept 9 bases outside the gene matches. The genes are TRBV10-3 and TRBJ2-5; TRBD2 agrees at 7 bases. The TCR comes from a human patient who received an intestinal transplant, so some T cells may come from the graft donor. The input for sequencing was PBMCs, taken approximately 1,000 days after transplant. In nucleotides, the CDR3 is TGTGCCATCAGTGCTGGTCGGGAGGTCGGGACCCAGTACTTC. This gives the protein CAISAGREVGTQYF.